This TCR beta chain was observed in a study of control samples from healthy donors and cancer patients. The CDR3 loop spans 15 amino acids. From germline, CDR1 is MNHNS and CDR2 SASEGT. Trimming removed 3 bases from V and 0 bases from J; junction bases left unmatched: 3. Clones were sequenced by immunoSEQ multiplex PCR, and TCRdb holds only the in-frame ones, with some missing. The sample consists of 120,000 or so clones, around 87% of them appearing once. The chain has TRBV6-1 and TRBJ2-3; TRBD2 matches 7 bases. This receptor was taken from a man in his 60s in good health. Input material: blood. The DNA of the CDR3 is TGTGCCAGCAGTGAGGGAGGGTTGAGCACAGATACGCAGTATTTT. Protein sequence: CASSEGGLSTDTQYF.